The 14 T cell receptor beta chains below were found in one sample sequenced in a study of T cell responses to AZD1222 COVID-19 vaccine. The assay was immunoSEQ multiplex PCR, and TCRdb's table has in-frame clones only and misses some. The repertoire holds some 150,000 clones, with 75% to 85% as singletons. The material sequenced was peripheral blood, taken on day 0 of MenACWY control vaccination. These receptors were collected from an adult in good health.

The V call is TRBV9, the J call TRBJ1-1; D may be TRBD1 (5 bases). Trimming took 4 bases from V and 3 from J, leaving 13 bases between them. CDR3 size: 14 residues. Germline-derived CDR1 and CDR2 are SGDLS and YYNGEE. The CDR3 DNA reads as TGTGCCAGCAGCCCTCGGGTGGGGGACACTGAAGCTTTCTTT. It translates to CASSPRVGDTEAFF. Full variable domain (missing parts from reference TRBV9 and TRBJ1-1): DSGVTQTPKHLITATGQRVTLRCSPRSGDLSVYWYQQSLDQGLQFLIQYYNGEERAKGNILERFSAQQFPDLHSELNLSSLELGDSALYFCASSPRVGDTEAFFGQGTRLTVV.

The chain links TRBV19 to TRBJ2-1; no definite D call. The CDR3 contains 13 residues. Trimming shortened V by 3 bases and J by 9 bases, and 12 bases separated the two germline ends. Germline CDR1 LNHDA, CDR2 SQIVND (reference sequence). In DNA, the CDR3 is TGTGCCAGTAGTATTAGGTCCTCGGCTGAGCAGTTCTTC. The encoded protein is CASSIRSSAEQFF.

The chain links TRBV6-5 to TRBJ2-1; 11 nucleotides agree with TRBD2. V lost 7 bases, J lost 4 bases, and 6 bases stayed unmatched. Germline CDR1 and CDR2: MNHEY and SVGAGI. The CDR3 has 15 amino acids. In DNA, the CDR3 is TGTGCCAGCACCGTACTAGCGGGGGAGTACAATGAGCAGTTCTTC. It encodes CASTVLAGEYNEQFF.

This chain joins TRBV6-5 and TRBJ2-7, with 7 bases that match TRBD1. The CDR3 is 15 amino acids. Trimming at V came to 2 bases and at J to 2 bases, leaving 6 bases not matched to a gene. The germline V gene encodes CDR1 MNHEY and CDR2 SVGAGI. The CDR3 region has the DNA TGTGCCAGCAGTTACGCACCAGGGACAGCCTACGAGCAGTACGTC. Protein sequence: CASSYAPGTAYEQYV.

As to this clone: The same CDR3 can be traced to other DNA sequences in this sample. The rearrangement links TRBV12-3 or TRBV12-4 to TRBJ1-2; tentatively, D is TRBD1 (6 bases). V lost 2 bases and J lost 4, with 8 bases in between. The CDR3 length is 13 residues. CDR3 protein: CASSLQGLYGYTF. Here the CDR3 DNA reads TGTGCCAGCAGTTTACAGGGGCTCTATGGCTACACCTTC.

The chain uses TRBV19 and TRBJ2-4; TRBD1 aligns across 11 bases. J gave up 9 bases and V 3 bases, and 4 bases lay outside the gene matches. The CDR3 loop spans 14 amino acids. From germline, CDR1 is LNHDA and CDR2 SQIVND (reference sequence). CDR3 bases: TGTGCCAGTAGTATTGGACAGGGGGCAAGCATTCAGTACTTC. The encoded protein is CASSIGQGASIQYF.

The CDR3 spells CASSQDLGTGGRGQPQHF. In DNA, the CDR3 is TGTGCCAGCAGCCAAGATTTGGGAACAGGGGGTAGAGGGCAGCCCCAGCATTTT. The rearrangement joins TRBV3-1 (or the pseudogene TRBV3-2) to TRBJ1-5; 8 bases agree with TRBD1. The CDR3 consists of 18 residues. V shed 0 bases and J 7 bases; nucleotides not matched to a gene: 14. Germline assignment: CDR1 LGHDT and CDR2 YNNKEL (reference sequence).

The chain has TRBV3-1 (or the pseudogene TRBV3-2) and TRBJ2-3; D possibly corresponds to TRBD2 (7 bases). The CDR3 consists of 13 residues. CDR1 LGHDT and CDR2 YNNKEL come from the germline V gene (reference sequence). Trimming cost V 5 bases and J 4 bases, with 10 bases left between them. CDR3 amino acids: CASSGGAPDTQYF. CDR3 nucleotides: TGTGCCAGCAGCGGGGGGGCCCCAGATACGCAGTATTTT.

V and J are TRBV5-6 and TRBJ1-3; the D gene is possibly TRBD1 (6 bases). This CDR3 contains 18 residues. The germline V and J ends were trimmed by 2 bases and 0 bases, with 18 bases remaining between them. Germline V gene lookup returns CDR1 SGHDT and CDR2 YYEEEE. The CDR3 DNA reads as TGTGCCAGCAGCTTTTCACGCACAGGGATTCCCTCTGGAAACACCATATATTTT. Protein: CASSFSRTGIPSGNTIYF.

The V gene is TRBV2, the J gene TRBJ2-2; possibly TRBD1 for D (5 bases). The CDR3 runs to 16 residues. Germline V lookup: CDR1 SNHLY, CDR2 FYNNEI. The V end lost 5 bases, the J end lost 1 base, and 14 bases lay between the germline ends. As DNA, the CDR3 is TGTGCCAGCAGTACGGTGGGGCCAAGGAACACCGGGGAGCTGTTTTTT. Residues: CASSTVGPRNTGELFF.

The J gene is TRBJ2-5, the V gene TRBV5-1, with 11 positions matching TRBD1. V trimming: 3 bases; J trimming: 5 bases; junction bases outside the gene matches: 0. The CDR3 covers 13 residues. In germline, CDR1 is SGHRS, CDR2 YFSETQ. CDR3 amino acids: CASSWDRGETQYF. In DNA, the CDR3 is TGCGCCAGCAGCTGGGACAGGGGGGAGACCCAGTACTTC.

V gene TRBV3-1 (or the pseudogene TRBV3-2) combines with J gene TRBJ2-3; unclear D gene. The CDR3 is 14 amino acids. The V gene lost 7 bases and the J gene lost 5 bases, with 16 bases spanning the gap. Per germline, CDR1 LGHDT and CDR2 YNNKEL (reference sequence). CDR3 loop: CASTRTMMGDTQYF. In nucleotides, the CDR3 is TGTGCCAGCACCCGGACCATGATGGGAGATACGCAGTATTTT.

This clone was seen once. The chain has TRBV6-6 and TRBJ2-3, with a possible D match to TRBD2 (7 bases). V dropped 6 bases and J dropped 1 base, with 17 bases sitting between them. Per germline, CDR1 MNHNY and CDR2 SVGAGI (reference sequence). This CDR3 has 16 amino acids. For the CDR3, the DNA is TGTGCCAGCAGAAAAGGGGGGGGCCGGGGCACAGATACGCAGTATTTT. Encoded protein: CASRKGGGRGTDTQYF.

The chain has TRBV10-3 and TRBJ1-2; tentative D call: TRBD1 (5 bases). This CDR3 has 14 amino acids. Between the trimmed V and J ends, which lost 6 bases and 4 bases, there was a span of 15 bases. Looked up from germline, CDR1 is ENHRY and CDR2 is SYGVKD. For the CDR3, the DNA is TGTGCCATCAGCGCGACAGACAGCCCCTATGGCTACACCTTC. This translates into CAISATDSPYGYTF.